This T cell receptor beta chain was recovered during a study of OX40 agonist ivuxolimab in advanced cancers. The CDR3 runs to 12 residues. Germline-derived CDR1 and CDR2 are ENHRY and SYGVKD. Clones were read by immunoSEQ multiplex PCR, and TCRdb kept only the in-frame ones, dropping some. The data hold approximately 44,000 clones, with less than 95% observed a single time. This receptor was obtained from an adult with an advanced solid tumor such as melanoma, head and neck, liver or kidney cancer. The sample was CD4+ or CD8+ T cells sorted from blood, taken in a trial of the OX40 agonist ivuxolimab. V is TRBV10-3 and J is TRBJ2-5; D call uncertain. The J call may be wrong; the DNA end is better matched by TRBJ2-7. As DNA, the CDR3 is TGTGCCATCAGTCTTAATTTCTACGAGCAGTACTTC. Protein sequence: CAISLNFYEQYF.